Following are 24 T cell receptor beta chains from one sample sequenced in a study of CD8+ T cells in alopecia areata. RNA, once extracted, was reverse transcribed into cDNA for use as the sequencing template. Measured with immunoSEQ multiplex PCR; TCRdb has only the in-frame clones, and not every one. The sample includes about 300,000 clones, none of them occurring once. The study sorted pooled cutaneous lymph node cells by CD4, CD8alpha, NKG2D, NKG2ACE and other markers. Sequenced material: CD4+ T cells sorted from a lymph node. The receptors stem from a C3H/HeJ mouse with alopecia areata. Mouse MHC haplotype: H2-k.

For this clone: These gene names are mouse names. The read ends 4 residues before the CDR3 terminus; that terminus is restored from the germline J gene. This sample also contains other DNA sequences that code for the same CDR3. This chain links TRBV1 with TRBJ1-1; 9 positions agree with TRBD1. This CDR3 has 13 amino acids. Per the germline V gene, CDR1 is NSQYPW and CDR2 is LRSPGD (reference sequence). CDR3 DNA, as far as it was read: TGCACCTGCAGTGCGGACAGGGGCCCA. Translated, it gives CTCSADRGP. The whole CDR3 sequence is CTCSADRGPEVFF.

This clone showed up just a few times. Gene names refer to mouse genes. The read ends 4 residues early relative to the CDR3; the germline J gene fills the gap. The chain uses TRBV19 and TRBJ2-7, with 10 positions matching TRBD2. Germline lookup yields CDR1 FNHDT and CDR2 SITEND (reference sequence). This CDR3 is built from 14 residues. The CDR3 sequence is CASSIQDWGYEQYF. CDR3 bases read: TGTGCCAGCAGTATACAGGACTGGGGGTAT.

In its sample, this clone was seen a few times. Mouse germline and gene names are used. The CDR3 end is not reached by the read, which stops 4 residues before it; the germline J gene fills it in. V and J are TRBV17 and TRBJ2-4; TRBD1 might be the D (6 bases). Germline lookup yields CDR1 MNHDT and CDR2 YYDKIL. There are 12 residues in the CDR3. This chain's CDR3 is CAAGEKENTLYF. The sequenced part of the CDR3 DNA is TGTGCCGCAGGGGAAAAGGAAAAC. The full variable domain, with the rest looked up from reference TRBV17 and TRBJ2-4, is DTTVKQNPRYKLARVGKPVNLICSQTMNHDTMYWYQKKPNQAPKLLLFYYDKILNREADTFEKFQSSRPNNSFCSLYIGSAGLEYSAMYLCAAGEKENTLYFGAGTRLSVL.

Concerning this clone itself: Germline and genes: mouse. Coverage ceases 4 residues before the CDR3 finishes, and the germline J gene fills in the end. The chain employs TRBV19 and TRBJ2-3; tentatively, D is TRBD1 (6 bases). The CDR3 runs 15 residues. The ends were cut back, 1 base at V and 1 base at J, with 10 bases in the middle. In germline, CDR1 is FNHDT, CDR2 SITEND (reference sequence). The CDR3 here is CASSIKGDGAETLYF. CDR3 DNA, as far as it was read: TGTGCCAGCAGTATAAAGGGGGATGGTGCAGAA.

In its sample, this clone was seen a few times. Gene names and germline refer to mouse. The CDR3 end falls 4 residues outside the read, so it is completed with the germline J gene. This sequence joins TRBV1 and TRBJ2-2; D not certain. The V gene's germline CDR1 is NSQYPW and CDR2 LRSPGD (reference sequence). The CDR3 has 14 amino acids. Trimming pared 2 bases from V and 1 base from J, leaving 5 bases between. CDR3 sequence reads: CTCSAHRNTGQLYF. CDR3 DNA (partial): TGCACCTGCAGTGCACACCGAAACACCGGG.

This clone appeared a few times. The germline and genes are mouse ones. The missing CDR3 end, 4 residues past where the read stops, is filled in from the germline J gene. The V and J genes are TRBV5 and TRBJ1-1; 8 bases match TRBD1. Losses at the gene ends were 2 bases for V and 4 bases for J; bases not matched to a gene: 6. Germline CDR1 and CDR2: LGHNA and YNLKQL (reference sequence). This CDR3 region has 15 residues. The sequenced CDR3 bases are TGTGCCAGCAGCCAACAGGGGGCGGTGGGCACA. Protein sequence: CASSQQGAVGT. The CDR3, in full, reads CASSQQGAVGTEVFF.

Concerning this clone itself: The gene symbols are mouse symbols. The read comes to an end 4 residues before the CDR3 does, leaving the germline J gene to fill in the end. The rearrangement joins TRBV13-1 to TRBJ2-1, with D maybe TRBD1 (5 bases). V was shortened by 4 bases and J by 3 bases, with 8 bases between the two germline ends. This CDR3 is 13 amino acids long. Germline V gene sequence: CDR1 NSHNY, CDR2 SYGAGN. This CDR3 is CASSLTVYAEQFF. CDR3 DNA (partial): TGTGCCAGCAGTCTGACAGTCTATGCT.

Details on this clone: Gene names follow the mouse nomenclature. The sequenced fragment ends 4 residues before the CDR3 boundary, so the rest is inferred from the germline J gene. The chain couples TRBV5 to TRBJ2-3; 13 bases match TRBD2. The CDR3 sequence is 18 residues long. V shed 2 bases, J shed 1 base, and the junction held 6 bases outside the gene matches. CDR1 is LGHNA, CDR2 YNLKQL, per germline (reference sequence). CDR3 amino acids: CASSQTDWGGAGAETLYF. CDR3 DNA (partial): TGTGCCAGCAGCCAAACGGACTGGGGGGGCGCGGGTGCAGAA.

As for this clone: Mouse gene names apply. The read finishes 4 residues shy of the CDR3 end, and the germline J gene is used to complete it. The same CDR3 can be traced to other DNA sequences in this sample. V and J are TRBV1 and TRBJ2-4, with a possible D match to TRBD1 (7 bases). The CDR3 sequence is 15 residues long. Trimming cost V 2 bases and J 0 bases, with 9 bases left between them. The germline V gene encodes CDR1 NSQYPW and CDR2 LRSPGD (reference sequence). CDR3 residues: CTCSAQGGSQNTLYF. CDR3 DNA, as far as it was read: TGCACCTGCAGTGCACAGGGGGGAAGTCAAAAC.

In the case of this clone: Mouse gene names and germline throughout. The read terminates 4 residues ahead of where the CDR3 ends, so the germline J gene completes it. Different DNA sequences within this sample yield the same CDR3. The V and J genes are TRBV13-3 and TRBJ2-2; TRBD1 aligns across 12 bases. Germline lookup yields CDR1 NNHDY and CDR2 SYVADS. Trimming cost V 4 bases and J 2 bases; bases outside gene matches: 3. This CDR3 has 16 residues. Partial CDR3 DNA: TGTGCCAGCAGTAGGGACAGGGGGCGGAACACCGGG. It specifies CASSRDRGRNTG. The entire CDR3 protein is CASSRDRGRNTGQLYF.

To note about this clone: Mouse names are used for the genes. The read terminates 4 residues ahead of where the CDR3 ends, so the germline J gene completes it. V usage is TRBV13-1 and J usage is TRBJ2-5; TRBD2 might be the D (6 bases). This CDR3 is built from 14 residues. Germline CDR1 reads NSHNY; CDR2 reads SYGAGN. The part of the CDR3 DNA that was read is TGTGCCAGCAGTGATCATCCTGGGGTGGAC. Translated, it gives CASSDHPGVD. The whole CDR3 sequence is CASSDHPGVDTQYF.

As to this clone: Germline and genes here are mouse. The read comes to an end 4 residues before the CDR3 does, leaving the germline J gene to fill in the end. V is TRBV13-3 and J is TRBJ2-7, with a weak D call TRBD2 (6 bases). Germline V gene data show CDR1 as NNHDY and CDR2 as SYVADS. V lost 4 bases, J lost 3 bases, and 14 bases lay in between. This CDR3 is 14 amino acids long. The CDR3: CASSPVMGVYEQYF. The part of the CDR3 DNA that was read is TGTGCCAGCAGTCCCGTGATGGGGGTCTAT.

This clone appeared a few times. Mouse names are used for the genes. The read gets to within 4 residues of the CDR3 end, and the germline J gene fills in the rest. The rearrangement uses TRBV19 and TRBJ1-1; D may be TRBD1 (5 bases). Trimming removed 0 bases at V and 3 bases at J, with 9 bases between. CDR1 is FNHDT, CDR2 SITEND, per germline (reference sequence). The CDR3 length is 14 residues. The covered CDR3 bases are TGTGCCAGCAGTATAGTGAGGGGTCACACA. It encodes CASSIVRGHT. The whole CDR3 sequence reads CASSIVRGHTEVFF.

This clone showed up just a few times. All gene names here are mouse names. The read comes to an end 4 residues before the CDR3 does, leaving the germline J gene to fill in the end. In the same sample, other DNA sequences code for this CDR3. The chain has TRBV1 and TRBJ2-7, with D hard to call. Trimming shortened V by 1 base and J by 2 bases, and 6 bases separated the two germline ends. From germline, CDR1 is NSQYPW and CDR2 LRSPGD (reference sequence). This CDR3 is built from 13 residues. The DNA read from the CDR3 is TGCACCTGCAGTGCAGCACAAACCTAT. This sequence encodes CTCSAAQTY. The whole CDR3 reads CTCSAAQTYEQYF.

This clone has only a few counts. At one end the junction does not follow the germline gene, possibly because of a read error. Each gene name is a mouse one. The read terminates 4 residues ahead of where the CDR3 ends, so the germline J gene completes it. The chain couples TRBV14 to TRBJ1-2; D possibly corresponds to TRBD1 (5 bases). From germline, CDR1 is SGHDT and CDR2 FRDEAV. This CDR3 is 15 amino acids long. CDR3 bases read: TGTGTCAGCAGTTATCCGGGACTGGGGTTATCC. It translates to CVSSYPGLGLS. The CDR3 reads in full as CVSSYPGLGLSDYTF.

A remark on this clone: These gene names are mouse names. Read data end 4 residues before the CDR3 end; the end is taken from the germline J gene. V is TRBV31 and J is TRBJ2-4; tentatively, D is TRBD2 (6 bases). The CDR3 is 15 amino acids. Trimming stripped 0 bases from V and 0 bases from J, with 10 bases between. In germline, CDR1 is GKSSPN, CDR2 SITVG. The CDR3 DNA, read in part, is TGTGCCTGGAGTCTTCCTGGGGCTAGTCAAAAC. Encoded protein: CAWSLPGASQN. The complete CDR3 reads CAWSLPGASQNTLYF.

This clone was detected only a few times. The genes are named according to mouse. The CDR3 goes on 3 residues after the read ends, and that part is filled in from the germline J gene. The V and J genes are TRBV19 and TRBJ1-6; D gene unclear. Being an ORF, TRBJ1-6 has a function that is uncertain. The CDR3 is 14 residues long. From germline, CDR1 is FNHDT and CDR2 SITEND (reference sequence). Deletions cut 2 bases from V and 3 bases from J, with 6 bases between. The CDR3 is CASSIHSYNSPLYF. CDR3 bases read: TGTGCCAGCAGTATTCACAGCTATAATTCGCCC.

A remark on this clone: These gene names are mouse names. From the germline J gene comes the end of the CDR3, since the read stops 4 residues before it. The chain links TRBV19 to TRBJ2-3; 9 bases map to TRBD2. This CDR3 is 15 amino acids long. Germline V gene lookup returns CDR1 FNHDT and CDR2 SITEND (reference sequence). Trimming at V came to 1 base and at J to 1 base, leaving 1 base not matched to a gene. Incomplete CDR3 DNA: TGTGCCAGCAGTATAATGGGGGGGCGTGCAGAA. This translates into CASSIMGGRAE. The whole CDR3 protein reads CASSIMGGRAETLYF.

This clone was observed a handful of times. Each gene name is a mouse one. The observed sequence ends 4 residues before the CDR3 terminus, with the missing tail filled in from the germline J gene. This rearrangement joins TRBV19 to TRBJ2-7, with 10 bases aligning to TRBD1. J was trimmed by 3 bases and V by 6 bases; bases with no gene match: 3. The CDR3 is made up of 13 amino acids. Germline assignment: CDR1 FNHDT and CDR2 SITEND (reference sequence). CDR3 DNA (partial): TGTGCCAGCAACCGGGACAGGGGCTAT. It codes for CASNRDRGY. The entire CDR3 sequence reads CASNRDRGYEQYF.

To note about this clone: This may stem from a read error, because a much larger clone lies one nucleotide away. Genes here carry mouse names. Read data end 4 residues before the CDR3 end; the end is taken from the germline J gene. Other DNA sequences from this sample encode an identical CDR3 as well. The genes are TRBV19 and TRBJ2-3; tentatively, D is TRBD2 (6 bases). V was shortened by 2 bases and J by 0 bases, with 10 bases between the two germline ends. Looked up from germline, CDR1 is FNHDT and CDR2 is SITEND (reference sequence). The CDR3 is 15 residues long. The CDR3 bases that were read are TGTGCCAGCAGTATGGGGGGTACTAGTGCAGAA. Translating it yields CASSMGGTSAE. The full CDR3 sequence reads CASSMGGTSAETLYF.

The sample holds a few counts of this clone. The gene names given are mouse names. The DNA ends 4 residues before the CDR3 does, and the rest of the CDR3 is filled in from the germline J gene. This chain joins TRBV13-2 and TRBJ2-2; 10 positions agree with TRBD2. Looked up from germline, CDR1 is NNHNN and CDR2 is SYGAGS (reference sequence). The CDR3 runs 16 residues. V shed 0 bases and J 4 bases; nucleotides not matched to a gene: 3. The sequenced CDR3 bases are TGTGCCAGCGGTGATGCTGGGGGGGCCCCCACCGGG. Translating gives CASGDAGGAPTG. The CDR3 in its entirety is CASGDAGGAPTGQLYF.

Comments on this clone: Any gene name here is a mouse gene name. Coverage ceases 3 residues before the CDR3 finishes, and the germline J gene fills in the end. The V call is TRBV13-2, the J call TRBJ1-6; D is perhaps TRBD1 (6 bases). TRBJ1-6 is marked as an open reading frame, function uncertain. This CDR3 is 17 amino acids long. With 1 base removed from V and 5 bases from J, the gap between germline ends came to 16 bases. CDR1 is NNHNN, CDR2 SYGAGS, per germline (reference sequence). CDR3 protein: CASGDNWRAGDNSPLYF. Partial CDR3 DNA: TGTGCCAGCGGTGATAACTGGAGGGCAGGGGATAATTCGCCC.

Remarks on this clone: Any gene name here is a mouse gene name. The CDR3 end lies 3 residues beyond the end of the read and is filled in from the germline J gene. This specimen includes other DNA sequences encoding the same CDR3. The chain combines TRBV19 with TRBJ1-6; possibly TRBD1 for D (6 bases). TRBJ1-6 is an open reading frame, and its role is uncertain. CDR1 and CDR2 (germline): FNHDT, SITEND (reference sequence). V was cut by 1 base and J by 4 bases, with 6 bases left in between. There are 14 residues in the CDR3. CDR3 region: CASSIQGYNSPLYF. The part of the CDR3 DNA that was read is TGTGCCAGCAGTATACAGGGGTATAATTCGCCC.

A note on this clone: All gene names here are mouse names. The read finishes 4 residues shy of the CDR3 end, and the germline J gene is used to complete it. V gene TRBV1 combines with J gene TRBJ2-4, with D possibly matching TRBD1 (5 bases). Germline CDR1 and CDR2: NSQYPW and LRSPGD (reference sequence). CDR3 size: 15 residues. The V end lost 1 base, the J end lost 0 bases, and 8 bases lay between the germline ends. CDR3 loop: CTCSAGRASQNTLYF. The part of the CDR3 DNA that was read is TGCACCTGCAGTGCAGGCAGGGCTAGTCAAAAC.